The clone carrying this T cell receptor (beta chain) has more than one count but fewer than ten. Its antigen is undetermined. The sample comes from a study of cytomegalovirus exposure and HLA in healthy donors. The wider study: An analysis done earlier identified 117 million unique TCR beta sequences from about 179 million T cells.

This PCR relied on a set of 60 Vbeta primers and 13 Jbeta primers. Profiled with immunoSEQ multiplex PCR; TCRdb holds only in-frame clones, not every one. The top ten clones hold less than 15% of a sample with some 120,000 clones, roughly 76% of them seen once. Study-level results: It was reported that TCR beta sequences correctly inferred the HLA-A and HLA-B alleles for most subjects.

The CDR3 runs to 14 residues. V lost 7 bases to trimming and J lost 4 bases, with 16 bases between them. The germline gives CDR1 MNHEY, CDR2 SMNVEV (reference sequence). Sequenced sample: PBMCs. This chain joins TRBV27 and TRBJ1-2, with a possible D match to TRBD1 (5 bases). This TCR derives from a woman aged 55-69 years in good health and CMV-seropositive. Here the CDR3 DNA reads TGTGCCAGCACCCCCGCGGGGGAGGGCTATGGCTACACCTTC. The encoded protein is CASTPAGEGYGYTF.